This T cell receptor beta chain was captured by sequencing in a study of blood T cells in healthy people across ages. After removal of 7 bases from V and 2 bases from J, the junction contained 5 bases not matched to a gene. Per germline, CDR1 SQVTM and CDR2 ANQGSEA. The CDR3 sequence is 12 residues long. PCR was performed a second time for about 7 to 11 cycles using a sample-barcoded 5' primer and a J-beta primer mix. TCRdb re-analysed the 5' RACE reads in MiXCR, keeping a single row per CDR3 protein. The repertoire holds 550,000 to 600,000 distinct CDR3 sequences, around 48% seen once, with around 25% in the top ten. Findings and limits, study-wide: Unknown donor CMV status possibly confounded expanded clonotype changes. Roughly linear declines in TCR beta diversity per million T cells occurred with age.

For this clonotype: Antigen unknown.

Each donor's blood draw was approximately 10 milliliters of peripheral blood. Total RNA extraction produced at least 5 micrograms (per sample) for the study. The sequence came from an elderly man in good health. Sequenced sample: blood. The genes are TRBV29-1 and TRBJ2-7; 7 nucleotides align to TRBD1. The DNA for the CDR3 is TGCAGCGCACAGGGGACCACCTACGAGCAGTACTTC. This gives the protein CSAQGTTYEQYF.